This T cell receptor beta chain was profiled in a study of PD-L1 blockade in urothelial cancer. Across the whole study: Patients, treated from about 2014 onward, received atezolizumab 1,200 mg intravenously every 3 weeks. From 0 to 3 prior chemotherapy regimens had been given to the patients. Blood samples had a median of 141,255 T cells, tens of thousands of unique TCRs, and clonality approximately 0.086.

V was shortened by 5 bases and J by 0 bases, with 14 bases between the two germline ends. The CDR3 sequence is 16 residues long. Germline lookup yields CDR1 MRHNA and CDR2 SNTAGT. The table came from immunoSEQ multiplex PCR; TCRdb's copy has only in-frame clones and leaves some out. Seen here are about 90,000 clones, roughly 90% observed once, and the top ten hold roughly 9.4%. This clone was recorded only once. Sample: PBMCs, taken around atezolizumab (anti-PD-L1) treatment. This TCR derives from a man in his fifties or sixties with urothelial cancer. The chain couples TRBV6-4 to TRBJ2-1, with D perhaps matching TRBD2 (6 bases). CDR3 sequence (DNA): TGTGCCAGCAGTCACCTCCGGGGGAGCTCCTACAATGAGCAGTTCTTC. Amino acid sequence: CASSHLRGSSYNEQFF.